Presented here are 20 T cell receptor beta chains from one specimen sequenced in a study of naive and memory T cell subsets. These receptors lack a known antigen. Overall study findings and caveats: Especially in CD8 cells, naive repertoires contained a few larger clonotypes, possibly CD45RA-re-expressing memory cells.

Two oligonucleotides, mixed equimolar, formed the beta constant-region primer covering TRBC1 and TRBC2. Ligated cDNA was amplified by four rounds of PCR with nested alpha and beta constant-region primers and SP2. Each CDR3 protein gets one entry after TCRdb re-called the UMI-ligation and nested PCR reads with MiXCR. The sample lists about 160,000 distinct CDR3 sequences, roughly 23% seen once, with around 0.11% in the top ten. The sample was naive CD4+ T cells from blood. The receptors were sampled from a human donor in good health.

The chain is built from TRBV6-2 or TRBV6-3 and TRBJ2-3; TRBD2 aligns across 7 bases. The CDR3 sequence is 16 residues long. Looked up from germline, CDR1 is MNHEY and CDR2 is SVGEGT. V lost 6 bases and J lost 1; bases outside the gene matches: 10. The CDR3 bases are TGTGCCAGCAGCACAGTGGGAGGGCTTGGCACAGATACGCAGTATTTT. It encodes CASSTVGGLGTDTQYF.

This clonotype has only a few counts. The chain joins TRBV29-1 to TRBJ1-2; no firm D call. Germline lookup yields CDR1 SQVTM and CDR2 ANQGSEA. The CDR3 extends over 11 amino acids. V was trimmed by 3 bases and J by 3 bases, leaving 5 bases between them. The CDR3 spells CSVETDYGYTF. The DNA of the CDR3 is TGCAGCGTTGAGACGGACTATGGCTACACCTTC.

This clonotype was recorded a few times. V usage is TRBV7-2 and J usage is TRBJ2-2; TRBD1 aligns across 8 bases. The germline V gene encodes CDR1 SGHTA and CDR2 FQGNSA. This CDR3 comprises 15 residues. Trimming at V came to 7 bases and at J to 5 bases, leaving 9 bases not matched to a gene. Written as DNA, the CDR3 is TGTGCCAGCACCAACGACAGGGGTTGGACCGGGGAGCTGTTTTTT. Translated: CASTNDRGWTGELFF.

V and J are TRBV14 and TRBJ2-7; 7 bases are shared with TRBD2. Per the germline V gene, CDR1 is SGHDN and CDR2 is FVKESK. After removal of 1 base from V and 3 bases from J, the junction contained 6 bases not matched to a gene. The CDR3 consists of 15 residues. The CDR3 is CASSQVPGGVYEQYF. As DNA, the CDR3 is TGTGCCAGCAGCCAAGTACCGGGAGGAGTCTACGAGCAGTACTTC.

V usage is TRBV6-2 or TRBV6-3 and J usage is TRBJ2-1; D gene unclear. Germline values: CDR1 MNHEY, CDR2 SVGEGT. The CDR3 spans 12 residues. V was trimmed by 5 bases and J by 10 bases, leaving 12 bases between them. CDR3 DNA sequence: TGTGCCAGCAGTCACCTTAATAAAGAGCAGTTCTTC. This codes for CASSHLNKEQFF.

This chain connects TRBV9 to TRBJ1-5; the match to TRBD1 covers 7 bases. CDR1 SGDLS and CDR2 YYNGEE come from the germline V gene. This CDR3 is built from 14 residues. V trimming: 0 bases; J trimming: 6 bases; junction bases outside the gene matches: 3. The CDR3 loop reads CASSVAAGGQPQHF. In DNA, the CDR3 is TGTGCCAGCAGCGTAGCTGCAGGGGGTCAGCCCCAGCATTTT.

This clonotype was detected only a few times. Here the CDR3 omits its conserved ending phenylalanine or tryptophan, so a read error is the likely source. The limits of the CDR3 on the DNA are not certain, so only TCRdb's listed CDR3 is given. The chain couples TRBV15 to TRBJ2-4. Counting both end residues, the CDR3 totals 15 amino acids. The V gene's germline CDR1 is LNHNV and CDR2 YYDKDF (reference sequence). The CDR3 spells CATSSDLGKHSRAWL.

V and J are TRBV9 and TRBJ2-3; no clear D. Germline values: CDR1 SGDLS, CDR2 YYNGEE. V gave up 0 bases and J gave up 5 bases, with 7 bases separating them. CDR3 length equals 13 residues. The CDR3 DNA reads as TGTGCCAGCAGCGTAGAGGCGAAAGATACGCAGTATTTT. It is translated as CASSVEAKDTQYF.

The chain has TRBV7-8 and TRBJ2-3; 8 bases align to TRBD2. V trimming: 5 bases; J trimming: 5 bases; junction bases outside the gene matches: 9. Germline V gives CDR1 SGHVS, CDR2 FQNEAQ. The CDR3 loop spans 15 amino acids. In DNA, the CDR3 is TGTGCCAGCAGCACAACCTCCGCGGGAGGAGATACGCAGTATTTT. It specifies CASSTTSAGGDTQYF.

This clonotype was counted a few times. The rearrangement links TRBV20-1 to TRBJ1-5; 7 nucleotides agree with TRBD1. V was clipped by 1 base and J by 3 bases; unmatched bases: 3. The CDR3 consists of 14 residues. Germline assignment: CDR1 DFQATT and CDR2 SNEGSKA (reference sequence). The CDR3 DNA follows: TGCAGTGCTAGAGGGGACAGCTACAATCAGCCCCAGCATTTT. Residues: CSARGDSYNQPQHF.

The V and J genes are TRBV6-2 or TRBV6-3 and TRBJ2-1; TRBD2 is a possible D gene (6 bases). V dropped 5 bases and J dropped 12 bases, with 17 bases sitting between them. Germline V gives CDR1 MNHEY, CDR2 SVGEGT. The CDR3 has 13 amino acids. This chain's CDR3 is CASSHQELAPQFF. The CDR3, as DNA: TGTGCCAGCAGTCACCAGGAACTAGCCCCGCAGTTCTTC.

This clonotype was seen more than once but under ten times. The CDR3: CASSWDSRDEQFF. For the CDR3, the DNA is TGTGCCAGCAGCTGGGACTCGAGGGATGAGCAGTTCTTC. The genes are TRBV7-8 and TRBJ2-1; TRBD2 is a possible D gene (6 bases). Trimming pared 4 bases from V and 8 bases from J, leaving 12 bases between. This CDR3 is 13 amino acids long. Germline CDR1 and CDR2: SGHVS and FQNEAQ.

This clonotype was counted many times. This chain links TRBV6-5 with TRBJ1-1, with a tentative D call TRBD1 (5 bases). CDR3 length equals 14 residues. Germline CDR1 MNHEY, CDR2 SVGAGI. The V end lost 2 bases, the J end lost 3 bases, and 10 bases lay between the germline ends. CDR3 in DNA: TGTGCCAGCAGTTACGCCCTGGGACACACTGAAGCTTTCTTT. It translates to CASSYALGHTEAFF.

This clonotype was counted between two and nine times. The V gene is TRBV28, the J gene TRBJ2-1; perhaps TRBD2 as D (6 bases). Trimming pared 5 bases from V and 0 bases from J, leaving 14 bases between. The CDR3 loop spans 16 amino acids. Germline V gene lookup returns CDR1 MDHEN and CDR2 SYDVKM. Here the CDR3 DNA reads TGTGCCAGCAGTGTTAGCGGAAGGGGCTCCTACAATGAGCAGTTCTTC. Its protein product is CASSVSGRGSYNEQFF.

The DNA for the CDR3 is TGCAGTGCTTCGGGCAGTTTGTGGAATCAGCCCCAGCATTTT. Translation: CSASGSLWNQPQHF. The J gene is TRBJ1-5, the V gene TRBV20-1; D gene uncertain. Germline assignment: CDR1 DFQATT and CDR2 SNEGSKA (reference sequence). There are 14 residues in the CDR3. Trimming took 5 bases from V and 4 from J, leaving 15 bases between them.

V is TRBV6-1 and J is TRBJ2-7, with TRBD2 matching 8 bases. V lost 7 bases, J lost 7 bases, and 15 bases stayed unmatched. This CDR3 is built from 15 residues. CDR1 is MNHNS and CDR2 is SASEGT in the germline V gene. The CDR3 region has the DNA TGTGCCAGCAATAGAAGGGGTAGCGGGACCGATGAGCAGTACTTC. This translates into CASNRRGSGTDEQYF.

This clonotype has a handful of counts. The genes are TRBV5-1 and TRBJ2-3; 7 nucleotides align to TRBD2. Germline CDR1 is SGHRS and CDR2 is YFSETQ. V dropped 4 bases and J dropped 1; count of bases not matched to a gene: 9. There are 16 residues in the CDR3. This CDR3 reads CASSKNPSGGTDTQYF. DNA for the CDR3: TGCGCCAGCAGCAAGAACCCTAGCGGCGGCACAGATACGCAGTATTTT. The whole variable domain, filled in from reference TRBV5-1 and TRBJ2-3, reads KAGVTQTPRYLIKTRGQQVTLSCSPISGHRSVSWYQQTPGQGLQFLFEYFSETQRNKGNFPGRFSGRQFSNSRSEMNVSTLELGDSALYLCASSKNPSGGTDTQYFGPGTRLTVL.

The rearrangement uses TRBV27 and TRBJ1-2, with TRBD1 matching over 9 bases. The CDR3 sequence is 15 residues long. CDR1 and CDR2 from the germline V gene are MNHEY and SMNVEV (reference sequence). Trimming removed 4 bases from V and 5 bases from J; junction bases left unmatched: 8. The CDR3 DNA sequence: TGTGCCAGCAGTTCAAACCGGGACAGGGTATATGGCTACACCTTC. Amino acids: CASSSNRDRVYGYTF.

This chain connects TRBV29-1 to TRBJ1-1; D not resolved. The CDR3 length is 13 residues. Germline values: CDR1 SQVTM, CDR2 ANQGSEA. V was shortened by 4 bases and J by 0 bases, with 9 bases between the two germline ends. Written as DNA, the CDR3 is TGCAGCGTTGGAAGGAACTTGAACACTGAAGCTTTCTTT. Its translation: CSVGRNLNTEAFF. The full variable domain, in which reference TRBV29-1 and TRBJ1-1 provide the parts outside the CDR3, is SAVISQKPSRDICQRGTSLTIQCQVDSQVTMMFWYRQQPGQSLTLIATANQGSEATYESGFVIDKFPISRPNLTFSTLTVSNMSPEDSSIYLCSVGRNLNTEAFFGQGTRLTVV.

This rearrangement joins TRBV20-1 to TRBJ2-7; D is perhaps TRBD1 or TRBD2 (5 bases each). There are 15 residues in the CDR3. Deletions cut 5 bases from V and 7 bases from J, with 24 bases between. Germline V gene sequence: CDR1 DFQATT, CDR2 SNEGSKA (reference sequence). In DNA, the CDR3 is TGCAGTGCTCTAAGGTTTGGGACCACAAGGCTGGAGCAGTACTTC. It codes for CSALRFGTTRLEQYF.